These T cell receptor beta chains were read from a single sample in a study of blood T cell repertoires in COVID-19. Generated by immunoSEQ multiplex PCR, the TCRdb table keeps only in-frame clones and is missing some. Here the sample spans roughly 180,000 clones, almost 85% being singletons. The specimen sequenced was PBMCs or T cells enriched from blood (not recorded which). The receptor set was obtained from a man in his forties or fifties who had recovered from COVID-19. CDR3s include the opening cysteine and the closing phenylalanine or tryptophan. D genes are given only for firm matches. A clone size is listed for some rows: how often the clone was seen (once, few, many), or a class if it is expanded.

V,J,D,size,DNA,CDR3
TRBV24-1,TRBJ2-3,.,.,TGTGCCACCAGTGATTTAGGCACGGCGGTAGATACGCAGTATTTT,CATSDLGTAVDTQYF
TRBV7-8,TRBJ1-2,.,.,TGTGCCAGCAGCTTAGTGGGGGGGGACCCGGTCCATGGCTACACCTTC,CASSLVGGDPVHGYTF
TRBV28,TRBJ2-1,.,.,TGTGCCAGCAGTCAAGACACCTACAATGAGCAGTTCTTC,CASSQDTYNEQFF
TRBV6-5,TRBJ2-3,.,.,TGTGCCAGCAGTTATTCGACAGGATATCGGGATACGCAGTATTTT,CASSYSTGYRDTQYF
TRBV5-1,TRBJ2-1,TRBD2,.,TGCGCCAGCAGCTTCGGCGGGAGGTCCTACAATGAGCAGTTCTTC,CASSFGGRSYNEQFF
TRBV19,TRBJ1-3,TRBD1,once,TGTGCCAGTAGTTCTACAGGGGGCAATGGAAACACCATATATTTT,CASSSTGGNGNTIYF
TRBV5-1,TRBJ1-4,.,few,TGCGCCAGCAGCTTGGGGGACATGATGAATGAAAAACTGTTTTTT,CASSLGDMMNEKLFF
TRBV7-9,TRBJ2-1,.,.,TGTGCCAGCAGCCCCCGAGGGGGGTTTGGCGGGAGCTCCTACAATGAGCAGTTCTTC,CASSPRGGFGGSSYNEQFF
TRBV4-1,TRBJ2-1,TRBD1,.,TGCGCCAGCAGCCAAGAACCCTCAGGGGGCTCCTACAATGAGCAGTTCTTC,CASSQEPSGGSYNEQFF
TRBV19,TRBJ1-6,.,.,TGTGCCAGTAGTGCGACCCAGCGAACCGGTTCACCCCTCCACTTT,CASSATQRTGSPLHF
TRBV28,TRBJ1-1,.,.,TGTGCCAGCAGTTCCCCAGGATACACTGAAGCTTTCTTT,CASSSPGYTEAFF